This T cell receptor (beta chain) was identified during a study of blood T cells in healthy people across ages. Germline V gene data show CDR1 as LGHDT and CDR2 as YNNKEL (reference sequence). CDR3 length: 16 residues. V shed 4 bases, J shed 3 bases, and the junction held 8 bases outside the gene matches. Overall study results and limits: PBMCs were not sorted, which prevented a conclusive comparison of naive versus antigen-experienced cells. Among long-lived donors, naive CD4+ cells were more numerous and diversity higher than in aged donors.

Together with a sample-barcoded 5' primer, a J-beta primer mix was included in a second PCR lasting about 6 to 11 cycles. TCRdb re-analysed the 5' RACE reads in MiXCR, keeping a single row per CDR3 protein. The repertoire consists of 910,000 or so distinct CDR3 sequences, with roughly 51% occurring once and the leading ten covering 20% to 25%. Notes on this clonotype: Its antigen remains unknown.

The chain couples TRBV3-1 to TRBJ2-5; 10 bases agree with TRBD2. Material: blood. The TCR sequence derives from a woman aged 60-75 years in good health. CDR3 DNA sequence: TGTGCCAGCAGCCGGGACTGGACTAGCGGAAAAGAGACCCAGTACTTC. Protein sequence: CASSRDWTSGKETQYF.